This TCR beta chain was recovered during a study of blood T cell repertoires in COVID-19. Whole-study context: T cells, B-cell-depleted T cells, or PBMCs supplied cDNA or gDNA.

Authors' processing steps: Estimation of nucleated cell counts relied on the amplification of reference gene primers. Here immunoSEQ multiplex PCR was the method, and the copy in TCRdb shows in-frame clones only, minus some. V and J calls plus clone size are reproduced from that table; the DNA served to infer D and trimming. This table has about 250,000 clones, about 80% appearing once. The ends lost 4 bases at V and 4 bases at J; junction bases unmatched: 6. The CDR3 loop spans 15 amino acids. Germline CDR1 and CDR2: LNHDA and SQIVND (reference sequence). This chain joins TRBV19 and TRBJ1-5; 8 positions match TRBD1. This clonotype was sampled from a man between 45 and 60 years old with active or convalescent COVID-19. The material sequenced was peripheral blood. The CDR3 region has the DNA TGTGCCAGTAGTACAGGGACAGGCGAAAATCAGCCCCAGCATTTT. Translation gives CASSTGTGENQPQHF.